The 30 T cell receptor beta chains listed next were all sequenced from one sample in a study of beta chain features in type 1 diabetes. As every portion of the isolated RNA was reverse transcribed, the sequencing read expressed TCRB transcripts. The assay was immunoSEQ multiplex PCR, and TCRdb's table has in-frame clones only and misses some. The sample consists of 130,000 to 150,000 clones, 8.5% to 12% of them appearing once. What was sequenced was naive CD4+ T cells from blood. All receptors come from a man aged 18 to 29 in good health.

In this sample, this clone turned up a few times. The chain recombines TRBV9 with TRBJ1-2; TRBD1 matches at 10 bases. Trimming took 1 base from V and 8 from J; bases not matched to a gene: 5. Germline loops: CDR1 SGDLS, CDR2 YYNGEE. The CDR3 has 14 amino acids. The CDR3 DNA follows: TGTGCCAGCAGCGTACAGGGGACAGGGGACGGCTACACCTTC. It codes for CASSVQGTGDGYTF.

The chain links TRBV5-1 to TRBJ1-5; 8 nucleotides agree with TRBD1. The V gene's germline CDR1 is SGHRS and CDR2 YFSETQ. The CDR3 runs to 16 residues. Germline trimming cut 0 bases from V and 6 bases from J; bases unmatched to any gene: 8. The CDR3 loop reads CASSLEGTGVGQPQHF. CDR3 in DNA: TGCGCCAGCAGCTTGGAGGGGACAGGTGTCGGTCAGCCCCAGCATTTT.

CDR3 in amino acids: CASSVSGQNQPQHF. The CDR3 nucleotides are TGTGCCAGCAGCGTGTCAGGGCAAAATCAGCCCCAGCATTTT. The rearrangement joins TRBV9 to TRBJ1-5; TRBD1 might be the D (5 bases). V was shortened by 2 bases and J by 4 bases, with 10 bases between the two germline ends. The CDR3 extends over 14 amino acids. Per the germline V gene, CDR1 is SGDLS and CDR2 is YYNGEE.

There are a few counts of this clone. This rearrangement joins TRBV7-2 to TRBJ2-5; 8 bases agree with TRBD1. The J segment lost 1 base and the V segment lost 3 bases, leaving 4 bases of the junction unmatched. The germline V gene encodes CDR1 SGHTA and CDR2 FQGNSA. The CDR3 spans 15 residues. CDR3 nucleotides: TGTGCCAGCAGCTTTAGACAGGGGTTCCAAGAGACCCAGTACTTC. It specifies CASSFRQGFQETQYF.

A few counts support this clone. In DNA form, the CDR3 reads TGTGCCAGCAGTCCTAACCCAGGGCTGAGCTCCTACGAGCAGTACTTC. Translation gives CASSPNPGLSSYEQYF. The genes are TRBV2 and TRBJ2-7; D is perhaps TRBD1 (5 bases). Trimming removed 5 bases at V and 0 bases at J, with 17 bases between. Germline-derived CDR1 and CDR2 are SNHLY and FYNNEI. CDR3 length: 16 amino acids.

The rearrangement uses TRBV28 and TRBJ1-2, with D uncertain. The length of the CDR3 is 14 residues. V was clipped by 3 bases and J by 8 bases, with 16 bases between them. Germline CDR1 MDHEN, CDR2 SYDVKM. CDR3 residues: CASSFGSGSGGYTF. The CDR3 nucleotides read TGTGCCAGCAGTTTTGGGTCGGGAAGCGGGGGCTACACCTTC.

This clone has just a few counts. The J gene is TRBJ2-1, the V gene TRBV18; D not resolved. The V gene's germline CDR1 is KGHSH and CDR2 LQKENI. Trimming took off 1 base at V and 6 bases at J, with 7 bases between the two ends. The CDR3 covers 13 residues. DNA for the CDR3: TGTGCCAGCTCACCACGAACGGGCAATGAGCAGTTCTTC. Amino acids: CASSPRTGNEQFF.

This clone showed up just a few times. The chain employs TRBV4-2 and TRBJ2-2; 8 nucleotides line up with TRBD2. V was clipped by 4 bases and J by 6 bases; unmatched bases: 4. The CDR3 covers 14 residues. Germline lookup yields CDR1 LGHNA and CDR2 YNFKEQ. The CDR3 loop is CASSPGGPAGELFF. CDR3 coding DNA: TGTGCCAGCAGCCCGGGGGGGCCGGCCGGGGAGCTGTTTTTT.

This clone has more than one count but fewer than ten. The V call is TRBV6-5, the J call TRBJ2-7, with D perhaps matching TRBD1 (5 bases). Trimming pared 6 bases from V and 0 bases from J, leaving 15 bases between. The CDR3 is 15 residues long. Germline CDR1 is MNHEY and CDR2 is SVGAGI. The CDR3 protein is CASSRTGTSSYEQYF. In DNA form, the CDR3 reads TGTGCCAGCAGCCGAACAGGTACGAGCTCCTACGAGCAGTACTTC.

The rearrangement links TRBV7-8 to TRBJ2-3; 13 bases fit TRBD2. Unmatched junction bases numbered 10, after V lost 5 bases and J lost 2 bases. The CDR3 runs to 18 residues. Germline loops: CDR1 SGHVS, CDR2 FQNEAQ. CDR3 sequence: CASSPWTSGGRNTDTQYF. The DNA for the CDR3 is TGTGCCAGCAGCCCTTGGACTAGCGGGGGCCGAAACACAGATACGCAGTATTTT.

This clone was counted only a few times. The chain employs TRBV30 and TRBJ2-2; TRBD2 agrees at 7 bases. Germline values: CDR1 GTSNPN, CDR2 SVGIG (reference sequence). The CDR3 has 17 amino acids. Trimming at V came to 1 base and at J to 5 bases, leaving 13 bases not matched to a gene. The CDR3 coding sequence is TGTGCCTGGAGTGCCTACGGACTAGTGCATTGGACCGGGGAGCTGTTTTTT. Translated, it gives CAWSAYGLVHWTGELFF.

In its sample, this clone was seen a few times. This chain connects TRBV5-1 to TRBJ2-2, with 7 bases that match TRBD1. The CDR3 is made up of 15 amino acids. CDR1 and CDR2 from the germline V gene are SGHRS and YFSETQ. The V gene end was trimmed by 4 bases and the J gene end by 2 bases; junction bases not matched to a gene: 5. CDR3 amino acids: CASSPGTANTGELFF. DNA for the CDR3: TGCGCCAGCAGCCCCGGGACAGCAAACACCGGGGAGCTGTTTTTT.

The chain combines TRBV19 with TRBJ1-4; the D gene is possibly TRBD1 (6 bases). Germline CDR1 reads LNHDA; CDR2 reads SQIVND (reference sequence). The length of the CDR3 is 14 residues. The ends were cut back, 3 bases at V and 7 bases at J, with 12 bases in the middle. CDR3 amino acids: CASSMQGKREKLFF. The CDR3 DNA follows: TGTGCCAGTAGTATGCAGGGGAAGCGTGAAAAACTGTTTTTT.

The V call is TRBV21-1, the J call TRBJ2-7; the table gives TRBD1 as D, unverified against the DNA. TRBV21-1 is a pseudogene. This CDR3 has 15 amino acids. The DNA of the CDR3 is TGTGCCAGCAGCTCCCGACAGGGGGAGAGGAACGAGCAGTACTTC. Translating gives CASSSRQGERNEQYF.

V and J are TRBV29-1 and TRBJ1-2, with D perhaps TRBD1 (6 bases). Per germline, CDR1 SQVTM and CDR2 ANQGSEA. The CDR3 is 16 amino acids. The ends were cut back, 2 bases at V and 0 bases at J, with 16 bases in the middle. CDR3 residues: CSVELSGDPANYGYTF. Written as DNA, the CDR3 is TGCAGCGTTGAACTTTCAGGGGACCCAGCTAACTATGGCTACACCTTC.

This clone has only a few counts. CDR3 sequence (DNA): TGTGCCAGCAGCAAGGACCTAGCGGGACCGCCGGATACGCAGTATTTT. This codes for CASSKDLAGPPDTQYF. The chain uses TRBV7-2 and TRBJ2-3; 9 bases are a match to TRBD2. There are 16 residues in the CDR3. Germline CDR1 SGHTA, CDR2 FQGNSA. Trimming removed 5 bases from V and 6 bases from J; junction bases left unmatched: 12.

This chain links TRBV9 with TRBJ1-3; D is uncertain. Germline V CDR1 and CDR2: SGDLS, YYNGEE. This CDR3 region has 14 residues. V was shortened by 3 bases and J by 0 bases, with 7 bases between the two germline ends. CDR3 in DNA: TGTGCCAGCAGCGCCGGGAACTCTGGAAACACCATATATTTT. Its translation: CASSAGNSGNTIYF.

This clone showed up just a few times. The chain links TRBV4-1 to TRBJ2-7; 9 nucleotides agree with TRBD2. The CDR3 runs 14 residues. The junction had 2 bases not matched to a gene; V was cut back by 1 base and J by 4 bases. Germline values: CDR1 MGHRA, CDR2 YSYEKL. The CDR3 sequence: CASSQGLADYEQYF. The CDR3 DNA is TGCGCCAGCAGCCAAGGACTAGCGGATTACGAGCAGTACTTC.

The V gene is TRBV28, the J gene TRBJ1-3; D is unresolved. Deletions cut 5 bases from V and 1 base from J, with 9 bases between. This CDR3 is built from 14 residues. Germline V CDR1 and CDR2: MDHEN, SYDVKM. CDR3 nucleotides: TGTGCCAGCAGTGGGTGGAGTTCTGGAAACACCATATATTTT. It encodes CASSGWSSGNTIYF. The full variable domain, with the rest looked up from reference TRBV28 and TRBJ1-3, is DVKVTQSSRYLVKRTGEKVFLECVQDMDHENMFWYRQDPGLGLRLIYFSYDVKMKEKGDIPEGYSVSREKKERFSLILESASTNQTSMYLCASSGWSSGNTIYFGEGSWLTVV.

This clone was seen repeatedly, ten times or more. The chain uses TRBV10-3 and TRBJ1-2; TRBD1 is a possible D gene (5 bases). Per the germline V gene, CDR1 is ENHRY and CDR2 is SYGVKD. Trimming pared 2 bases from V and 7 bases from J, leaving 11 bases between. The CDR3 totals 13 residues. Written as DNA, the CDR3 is TGTGCCATCAGTGAGGACAGTTCGGGTGGCTACACCTTC. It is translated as CAISEDSSGGYTF.

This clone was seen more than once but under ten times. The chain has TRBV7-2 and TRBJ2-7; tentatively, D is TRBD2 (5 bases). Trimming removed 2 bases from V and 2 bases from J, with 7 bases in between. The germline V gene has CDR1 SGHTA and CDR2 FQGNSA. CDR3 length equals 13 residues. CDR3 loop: CASSLQRTYEQYF. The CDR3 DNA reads TGTGCCAGCAGCTTACAGCGGACCTACGAGCAGTACTTC.

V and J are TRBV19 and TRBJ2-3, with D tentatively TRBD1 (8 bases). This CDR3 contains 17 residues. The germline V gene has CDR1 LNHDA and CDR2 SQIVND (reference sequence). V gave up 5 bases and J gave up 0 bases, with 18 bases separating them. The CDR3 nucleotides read TGTGCCAGTAGTGAACGGACAGGGAGGGATAGCACAGATACGCAGTATTTT. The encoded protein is CASSERTGRDSTDTQYF.

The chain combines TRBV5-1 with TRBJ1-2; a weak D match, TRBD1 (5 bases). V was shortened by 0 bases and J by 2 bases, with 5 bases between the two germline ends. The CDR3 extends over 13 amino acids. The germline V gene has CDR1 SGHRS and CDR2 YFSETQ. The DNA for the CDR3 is TGCGCCAGCAGCTTGGAGGGGAACTATGGCTACACCTTC. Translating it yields CASSLEGNYGYTF.

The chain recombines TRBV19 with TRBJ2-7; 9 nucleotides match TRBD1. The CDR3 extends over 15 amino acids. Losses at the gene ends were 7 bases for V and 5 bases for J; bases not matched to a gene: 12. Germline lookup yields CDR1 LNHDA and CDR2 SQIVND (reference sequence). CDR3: CASTAPGQGVHEQYF. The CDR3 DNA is TGTGCCAGTACTGCACCGGGACAGGGTGTCCACGAGCAGTACTTC. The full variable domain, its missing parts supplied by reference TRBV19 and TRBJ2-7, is DGGITQSPKYLFRKEGQNVTLSCEQNLNHDAMYWYRQDPGQGLRLIYYSQIVNDFQKGDIAEGYSVSREKKESFPLTVTSAQKNPTAFYLCASTAPGQGVHEQYFGPGTRLTVT.

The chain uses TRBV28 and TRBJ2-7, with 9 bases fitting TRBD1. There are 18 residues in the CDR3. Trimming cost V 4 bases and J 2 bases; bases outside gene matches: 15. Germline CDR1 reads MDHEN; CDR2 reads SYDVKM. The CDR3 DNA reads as TGTGCCAGCAGTTCTCAATCCACCCCGGGACAGGGCCCCTACGAGCAGTACTTC. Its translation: CASSSQSTPGQGPYEQYF.

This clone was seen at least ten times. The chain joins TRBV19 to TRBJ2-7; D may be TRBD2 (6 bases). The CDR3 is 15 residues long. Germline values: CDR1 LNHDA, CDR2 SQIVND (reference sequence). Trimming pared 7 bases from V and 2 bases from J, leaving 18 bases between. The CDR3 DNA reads TGTGCCAGTATGGGGGGACCGGCGGGCCCCTACGAGCAGTACTTC. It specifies CASMGGPAGPYEQYF.

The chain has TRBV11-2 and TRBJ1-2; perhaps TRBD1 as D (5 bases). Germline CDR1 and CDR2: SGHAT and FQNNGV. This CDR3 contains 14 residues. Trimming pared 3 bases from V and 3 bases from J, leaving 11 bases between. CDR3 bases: TGTGCCAGCAGCTTGGGGGGTTTGGACTATGGCTACACCTTC. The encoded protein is CASSLGGLDYGYTF.

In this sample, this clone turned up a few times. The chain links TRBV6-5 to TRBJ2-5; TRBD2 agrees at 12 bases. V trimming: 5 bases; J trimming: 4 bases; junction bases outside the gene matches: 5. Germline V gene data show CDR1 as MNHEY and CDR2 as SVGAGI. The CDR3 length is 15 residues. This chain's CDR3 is CASSALAGGPETQYF. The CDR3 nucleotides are TGTGCCAGCAGTGCCCTAGCGGGGGGGCCAGAGACCCAGTACTTC.

CDR3 loop: CASSNGQPNTPLHF. Written as DNA, the CDR3 is TGTGCCAGCAGCAACGGACAGCCAAATACACCCCTCCACTTT. This chain links TRBV6-5 with TRBJ1-6; tentatively, D is TRBD1 (6 bases). This CDR3 contains 14 residues. V lost 6 bases and J 11 bases, leaving 17 bases between the germline ends. Germline V gene data show CDR1 as MNHEY and CDR2 as SVGAGI.

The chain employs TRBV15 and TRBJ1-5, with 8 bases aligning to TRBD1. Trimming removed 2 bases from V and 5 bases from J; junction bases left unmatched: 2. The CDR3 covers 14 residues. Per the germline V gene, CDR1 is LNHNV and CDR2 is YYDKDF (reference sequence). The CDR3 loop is CATSRLQGDQPQHF. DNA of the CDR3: TGTGCCACCAGCAGACTACAGGGGGATCAGCCCCAGCATTTT.